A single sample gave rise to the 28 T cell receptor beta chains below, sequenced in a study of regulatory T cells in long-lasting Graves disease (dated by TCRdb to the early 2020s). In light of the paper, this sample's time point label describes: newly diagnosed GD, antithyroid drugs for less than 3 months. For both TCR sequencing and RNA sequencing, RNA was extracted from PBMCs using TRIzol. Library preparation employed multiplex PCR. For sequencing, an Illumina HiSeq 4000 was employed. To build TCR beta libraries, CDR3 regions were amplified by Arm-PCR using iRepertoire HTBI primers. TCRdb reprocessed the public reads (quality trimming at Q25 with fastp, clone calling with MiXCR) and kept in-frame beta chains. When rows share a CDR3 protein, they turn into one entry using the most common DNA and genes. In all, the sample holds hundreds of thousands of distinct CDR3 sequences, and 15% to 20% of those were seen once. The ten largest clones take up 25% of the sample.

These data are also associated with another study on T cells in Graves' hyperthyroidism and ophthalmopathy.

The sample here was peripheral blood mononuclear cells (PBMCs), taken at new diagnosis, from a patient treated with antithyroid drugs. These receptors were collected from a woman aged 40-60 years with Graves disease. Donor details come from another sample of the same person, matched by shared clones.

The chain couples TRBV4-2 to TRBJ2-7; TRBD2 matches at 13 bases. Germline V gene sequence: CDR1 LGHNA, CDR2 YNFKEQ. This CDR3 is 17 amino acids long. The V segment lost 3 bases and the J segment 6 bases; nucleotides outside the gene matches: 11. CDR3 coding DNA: TGTGCCAGCAGCCAGGCTCCGACTAGCGGGGGGCAAGGCGAGCAGTACTTC. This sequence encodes CASSQAPTSGGQGEQYF.

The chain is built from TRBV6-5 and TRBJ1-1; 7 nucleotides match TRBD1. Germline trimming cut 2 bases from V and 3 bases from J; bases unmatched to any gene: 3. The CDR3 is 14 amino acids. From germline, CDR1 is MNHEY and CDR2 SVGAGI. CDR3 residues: CASSYTGTDTEAFF. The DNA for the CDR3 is TGTGCCAGCAGTTACACCGGGACAGACACTGAAGCTTTCTTT.

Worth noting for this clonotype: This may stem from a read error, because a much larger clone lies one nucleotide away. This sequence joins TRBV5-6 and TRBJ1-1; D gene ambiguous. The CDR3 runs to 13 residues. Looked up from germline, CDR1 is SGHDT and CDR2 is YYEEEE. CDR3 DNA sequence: TGTGCCAGCAGCTGGGCCCGGAACACTGAAACTTTCTTT. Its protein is CASSWARNTETFF. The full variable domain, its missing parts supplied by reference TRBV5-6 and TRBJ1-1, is DAGVTQSPTHLIKTRGQQVTLRCSPKSGHDTVSWYQQALGQGPQFIFQYYEEEERQRGNFPDRFSGHQFPNYSSELNVNALLLGDSALYLCASSWARNTETFFGQGTRLTVV.

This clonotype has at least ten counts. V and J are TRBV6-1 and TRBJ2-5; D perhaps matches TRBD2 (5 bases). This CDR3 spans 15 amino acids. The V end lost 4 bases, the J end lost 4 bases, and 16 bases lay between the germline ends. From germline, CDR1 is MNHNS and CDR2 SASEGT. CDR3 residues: CASSGNGERRETQYF. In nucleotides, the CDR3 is TGTGCCAGCAGTGGGAACGGGGAAAGGCGAGAGACCCAGTACTTC.

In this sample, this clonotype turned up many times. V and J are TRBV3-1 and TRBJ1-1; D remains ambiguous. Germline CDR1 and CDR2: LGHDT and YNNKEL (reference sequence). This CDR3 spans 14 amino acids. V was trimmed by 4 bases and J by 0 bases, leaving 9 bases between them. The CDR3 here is CASSRARVNTEAFF. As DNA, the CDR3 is TGTGCCAGCAGCCGCGCAAGGGTGAACACTGAAGCTTTCTTT.

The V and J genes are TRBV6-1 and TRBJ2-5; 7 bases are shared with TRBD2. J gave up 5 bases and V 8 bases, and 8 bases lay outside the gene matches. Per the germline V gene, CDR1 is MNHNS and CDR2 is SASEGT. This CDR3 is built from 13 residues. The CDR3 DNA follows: TGTGCCAGCCGGGACTACCAAGTTGAGACCCAGTACTTC. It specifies CASRDYQVETQYF.

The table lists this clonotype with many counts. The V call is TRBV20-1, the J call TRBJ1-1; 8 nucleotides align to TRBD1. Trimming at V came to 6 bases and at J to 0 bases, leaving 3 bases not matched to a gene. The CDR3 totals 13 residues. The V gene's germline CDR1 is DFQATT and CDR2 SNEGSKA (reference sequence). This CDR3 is CSAIQGVNTEAFF. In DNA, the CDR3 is TGCAGTGCCATACAGGGGGTGAACACTGAAGCTTTCTTT.

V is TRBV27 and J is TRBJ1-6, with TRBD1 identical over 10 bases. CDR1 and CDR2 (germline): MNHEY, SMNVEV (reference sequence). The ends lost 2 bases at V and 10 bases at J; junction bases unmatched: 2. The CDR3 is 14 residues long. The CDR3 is CASSLGTGASPLHF. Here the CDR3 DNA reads TGTGCCAGCAGTTTAGGGACAGGGGCATCACCCCTCCACTTT.

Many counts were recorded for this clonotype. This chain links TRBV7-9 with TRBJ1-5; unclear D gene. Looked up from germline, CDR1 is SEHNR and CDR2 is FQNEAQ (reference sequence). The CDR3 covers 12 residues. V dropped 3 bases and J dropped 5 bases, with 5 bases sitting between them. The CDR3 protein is CASSFVDQPQHF. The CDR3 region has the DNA TGTGCCAGCAGCTTTGTGGATCAGCCCCAGCATTTT.

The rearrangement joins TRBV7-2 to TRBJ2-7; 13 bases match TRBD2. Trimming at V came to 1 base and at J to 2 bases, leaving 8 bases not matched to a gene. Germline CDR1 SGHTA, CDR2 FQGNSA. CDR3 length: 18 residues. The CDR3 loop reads CASSLGDGLAGDTYEQYF. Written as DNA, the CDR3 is TGTGCCAGCAGCTTAGGCGACGGACTAGCGGGGGACACCTACGAGCAGTACTTC.

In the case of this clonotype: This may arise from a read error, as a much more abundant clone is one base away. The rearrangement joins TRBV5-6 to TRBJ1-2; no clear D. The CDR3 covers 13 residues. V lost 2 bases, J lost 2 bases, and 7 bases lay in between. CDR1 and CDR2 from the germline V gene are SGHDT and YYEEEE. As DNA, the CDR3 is TGTGCCAGCAGCTTCGCTCAGAACTATGGCTACACCTTC. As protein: CASSFAQNYGYTF.

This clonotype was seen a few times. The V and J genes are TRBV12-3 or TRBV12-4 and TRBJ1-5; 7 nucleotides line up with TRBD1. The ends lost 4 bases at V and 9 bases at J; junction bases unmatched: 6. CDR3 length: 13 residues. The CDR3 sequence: CASSSDRERPQHF. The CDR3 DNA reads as TGTGCCAGCAGTTCTGACAGGGAGAGGCCCCAGCATTTT.

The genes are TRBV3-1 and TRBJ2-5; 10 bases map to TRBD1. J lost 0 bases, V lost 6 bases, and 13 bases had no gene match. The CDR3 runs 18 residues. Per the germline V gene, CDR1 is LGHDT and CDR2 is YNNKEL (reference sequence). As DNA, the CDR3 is TGTGCCAGCAGGCCACAGACTCGGACAGGGGGGAACCAAGAGACCCAGTACTTC. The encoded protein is CASRPQTRTGGNQETQYF.

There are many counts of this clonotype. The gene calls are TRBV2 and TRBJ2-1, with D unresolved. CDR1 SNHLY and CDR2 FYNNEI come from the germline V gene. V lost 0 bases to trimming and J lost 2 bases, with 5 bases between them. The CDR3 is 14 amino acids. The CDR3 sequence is CASSEALTYNEQFF. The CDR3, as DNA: TGTGCCAGCAGTGAAGCCCTAACCTACAATGAGCAGTTCTTC.

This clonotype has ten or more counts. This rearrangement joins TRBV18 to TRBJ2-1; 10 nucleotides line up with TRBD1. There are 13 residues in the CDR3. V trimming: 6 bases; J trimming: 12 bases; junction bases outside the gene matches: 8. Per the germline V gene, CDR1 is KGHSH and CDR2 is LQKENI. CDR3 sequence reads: CASSAGQGERQFF. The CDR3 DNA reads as TGTGCCAGCTCCGCCGGACAGGGGGAGCGGCAGTTCTTC. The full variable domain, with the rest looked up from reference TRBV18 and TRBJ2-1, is NAGVMQNPRHLVRRRGQEARLRCSPMKGHSHVYWYRQLPEEGLKFMVYLQKENIIDESGMPKERFSAEFPKEGPSILRIQQVVRGDSAAYFCASSAGQGERQFFGPGTRLTVL.

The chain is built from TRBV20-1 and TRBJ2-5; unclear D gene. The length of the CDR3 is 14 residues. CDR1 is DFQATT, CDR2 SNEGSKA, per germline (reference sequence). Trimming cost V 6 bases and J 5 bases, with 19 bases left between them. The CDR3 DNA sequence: TGCAGTGCCATGGCCCCGGGTGGGTTCGAGACCCAGTACTTC. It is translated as CSAMAPGGFETQYF.

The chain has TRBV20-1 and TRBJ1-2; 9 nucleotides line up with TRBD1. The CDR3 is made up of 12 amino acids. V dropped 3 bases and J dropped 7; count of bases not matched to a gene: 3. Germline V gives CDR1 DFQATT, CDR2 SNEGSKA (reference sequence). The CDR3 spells CSASRQGVGYTF. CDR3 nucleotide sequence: TGCAGTGCTAGTAGACAGGGGGTTGGCTACACCTTC.

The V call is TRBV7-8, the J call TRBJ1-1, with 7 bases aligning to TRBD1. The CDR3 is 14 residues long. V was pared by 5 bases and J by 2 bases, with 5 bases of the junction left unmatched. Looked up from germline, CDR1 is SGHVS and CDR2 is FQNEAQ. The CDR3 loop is CASSVTGYNTEAFF. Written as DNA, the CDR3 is TGTGCCAGCAGCGTGACAGGGTACAACACTGAAGCTTTCTTT.

CDR3 sequence (DNA): TGTGCCAGCCAATTTGGGGGGGCTGAAGCTTTCTTT. Its protein is CASQFGGAEAFF. The chain employs TRBV6-1 and TRBJ1-1, with D maybe TRBD1 (5 bases). There are 12 residues in the CDR3. V was pared by 8 bases and J by 6 bases, with 13 bases between. Germline-derived CDR1 and CDR2 are MNHNS and SASEGT.

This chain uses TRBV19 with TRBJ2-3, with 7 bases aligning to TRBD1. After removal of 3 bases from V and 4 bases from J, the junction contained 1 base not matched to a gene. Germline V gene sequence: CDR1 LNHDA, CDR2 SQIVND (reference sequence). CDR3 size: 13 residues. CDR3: CASSMQGADTQYF. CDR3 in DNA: TGTGCCAGTAGTATGCAGGGGGCAGATACGCAGTATTTT. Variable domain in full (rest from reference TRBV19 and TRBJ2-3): DGGITQSPKYLFRKEGQNVTLSCEQNLNHDAMYWYRQDPGQGLRLIYYSQIVNDFQKGDIAEGYSVSREKKESFPLTVTSAQKNPTAFYLCASSMQGADTQYFGPGTRLTVL.

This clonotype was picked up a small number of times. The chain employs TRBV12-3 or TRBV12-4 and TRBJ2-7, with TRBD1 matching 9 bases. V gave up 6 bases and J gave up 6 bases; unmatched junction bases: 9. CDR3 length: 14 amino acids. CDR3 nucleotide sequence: TGTGCCAGCAGGTCCGGGACAGGGACGCCCGAGCAGTACTTC. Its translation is CASRSGTGTPEQYF.

CDR3 sequence: CASSQLGYSGANVLTF. Here the CDR3 DNA reads TGCGCCAGCAGTCAACTCGGTTACTCTGGGGCCAACGTCCTGACTTTC. The genes are TRBV5-1 and TRBJ2-6; no clear D. CDR3 length: 16 residues. V lost 5 bases to trimming and J lost 0 bases, with 12 bases between them. CDR1 and CDR2 from the germline V gene are SGHRS and YFSETQ.

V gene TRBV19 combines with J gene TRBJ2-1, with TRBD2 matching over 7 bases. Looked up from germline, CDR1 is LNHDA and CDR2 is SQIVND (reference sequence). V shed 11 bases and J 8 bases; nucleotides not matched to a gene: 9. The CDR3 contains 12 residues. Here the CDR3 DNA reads TGTGCCTCCAAGGGAGGGGCCCATGAGCAGTTCTTC. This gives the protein CASKGGAHEQFF.

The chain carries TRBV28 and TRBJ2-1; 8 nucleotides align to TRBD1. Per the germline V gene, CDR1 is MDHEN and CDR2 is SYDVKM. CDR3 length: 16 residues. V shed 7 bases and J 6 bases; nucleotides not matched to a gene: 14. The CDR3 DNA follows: TGTGCCAGCAATTCCTCGACGACAGGGGATGGCAATGAGCAGTTCTTC. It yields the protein CASNSSTTGDGNEQFF.

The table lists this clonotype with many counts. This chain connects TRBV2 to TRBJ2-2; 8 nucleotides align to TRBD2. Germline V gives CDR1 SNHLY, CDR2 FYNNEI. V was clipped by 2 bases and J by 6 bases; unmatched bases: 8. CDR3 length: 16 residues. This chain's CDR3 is CASSERGGRTAGELFF. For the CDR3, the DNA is TGTGCCAGCAGTGAACGGGGGGGGCGGACCGCCGGGGAGCTGTTTTTT.

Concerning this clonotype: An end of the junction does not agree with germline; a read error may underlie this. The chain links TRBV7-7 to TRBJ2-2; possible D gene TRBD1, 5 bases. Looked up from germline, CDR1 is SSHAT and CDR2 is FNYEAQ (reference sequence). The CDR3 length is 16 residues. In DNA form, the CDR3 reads TGTGCTAGCAGCTTAGAGGACATGATCGGGACCGGGGAGCTGTTTTTT. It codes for CASSLEDMIGTGELFF.

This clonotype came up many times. The CDR3 loop reads CASSLAGDRDLYGYTF. The DNA of the CDR3 is TGTGCCAGCAGCTTAGCGGGGGACAGGGACCTCTATGGCTACACCTTC. V is TRBV7-8 and J is TRBJ1-2; 9 bases line up with TRBD1. Germline V gene lookup returns CDR1 SGHVS and CDR2 FQNEAQ. The CDR3 spans 16 residues. The V segment lost 0 bases and the J segment 4 bases; nucleotides outside the gene matches: 6.

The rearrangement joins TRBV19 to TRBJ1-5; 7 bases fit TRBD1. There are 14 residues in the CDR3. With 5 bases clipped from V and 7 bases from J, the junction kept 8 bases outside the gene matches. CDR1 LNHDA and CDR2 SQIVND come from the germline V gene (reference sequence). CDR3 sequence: CASSAAGGAQPQHF. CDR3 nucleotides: TGTGCCAGTAGTGCAGCAGGGGGAGCGCAGCCCCAGCATTTT.